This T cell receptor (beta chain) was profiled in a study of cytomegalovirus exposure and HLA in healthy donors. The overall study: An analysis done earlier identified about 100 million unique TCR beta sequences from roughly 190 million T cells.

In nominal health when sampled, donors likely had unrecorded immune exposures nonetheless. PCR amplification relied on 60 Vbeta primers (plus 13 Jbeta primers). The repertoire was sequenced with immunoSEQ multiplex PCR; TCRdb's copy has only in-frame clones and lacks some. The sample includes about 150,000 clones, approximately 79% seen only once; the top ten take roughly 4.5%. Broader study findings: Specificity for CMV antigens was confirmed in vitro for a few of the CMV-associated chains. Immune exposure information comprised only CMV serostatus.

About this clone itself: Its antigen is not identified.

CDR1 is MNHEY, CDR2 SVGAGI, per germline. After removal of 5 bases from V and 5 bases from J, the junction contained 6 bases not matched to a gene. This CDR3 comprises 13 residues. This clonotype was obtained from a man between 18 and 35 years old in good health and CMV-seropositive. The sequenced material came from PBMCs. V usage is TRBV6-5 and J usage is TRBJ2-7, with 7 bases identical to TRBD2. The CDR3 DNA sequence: TGTGCCAGCAGTCGATCCGGGACTAACGAGCAGTACTTC. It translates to CASSRSGTNEQYF.